These T cell receptor beta chains were read from a single sample in a study of blood T cell repertoires in COVID-19. Generated by immunoSEQ multiplex PCR, the TCRdb table keeps only in-frame clones and is missing some. The sample has a few hundred thousand clones, 86% seen once. The source material was peripheral blood. Source of these receptors: a woman aged 25 to 39 with active or convalescent COVID-19. The CDR3 runs from the conserved cysteine through the conserved F or W. The order of the fields is CDR3 length, V gene, D gene, J gene, clone size, CDR3 DNA, CDR3 protein. The D gene is left open where the match is weak. The listing skips clone size in some rows; elsewhere it reads once, few, many or a size class.

length: 15
V: TRBV2
D: .
J: TRBJ2-2
size: .
DNA: TGTGCCAGCAGTGGAACCGCGGGCGTAGGCGGGGAGCTGTTTTTT
CDR3: CASSGTAGVGGELFF

length: 18
V: TRBV4-3
D: .
J: TRBJ1-4
size: .
DNA: TGCGCCAGCAGCCCAAGTTGGGGGGGCTTAGGGGTAGAGAAAAAACTGTTTTTT
CDR3: CASSPSWGGLGVEKKLFF

length: 17
V: TRBV19
D: TRBD2
J: TRBJ2-3
size: .
DNA: TGTGCCAGTAGTGGAGGGACTAGCGGGGGGACCAGAGATACGCAGTATTTT
CDR3: CASSGGTSGGTRDTQYF

length: 15
V: TRBV7-6
D: TRBD1
J: TRBJ2-1
size: .
DNA: TGTGCCAGCAGCAGCCCGGGACAGGGAGGAAATGAGCAGTTCTTC
CDR3: CASSSPGQGGNEQFF

length: 14
V: TRBV5-1
D: TRBD1
J: TRBJ1-2
size: .
DNA: TGCGCCAGCAGCTTCGGGACAGATGACTATGGCTACACCTTC
CDR3: CASSFGTDDYGYTF

length: 14
V: TRBV2
D: .
J: TRBJ1-4
size: .
DNA: TGTGCCAGCATGGGCCCAGGGCGAAATGAAAAACTGTTTTTT
CDR3: CASMGPGRNEKLFF

length: 15
V: TRBV7-9
D: .
J: TRBJ1-2
size: .
DNA: TGTGCCAGCAGCTTTGGGCAGACTATCGACGGAGGCTACACCTTC
CDR3: CASSFGQTIDGGYTF

length: 14
V: TRBV5-1
D: TRBD1
J: TRBJ1-2
size: .
DNA: TGCGCCAGCAGCTTGGCGAAGGGGGCAGAGGGCTACACCTTC
CDR3: CASSLAKGAEGYTF

length: 14
V: TRBV3-1/TRBV3-2
D: .
J: TRBJ1-2
size: .
DNA: TGTGCCAGCAGCCAAGGGGTGACTGTCTATGGCTACACCTTC
CDR3: CASSQGVTVYGYTF

length: 15
V: TRBV19
D: TRBD1
J: TRBJ2-1
size: .
DNA: TGTGCCAGTAGTATAGGACAGGGGAGGTACAATGAGCAGTTCTTC
CDR3: CASSIGQGRYNEQFF

length: 15
V: TRBV28
D: .
J: TRBJ1-5
size: .
DNA: TGTGCCAGCACCTTGGCAGGGCTTAGCAATCAGCCCCAGCATTTT
CDR3: CASTLAGLSNQPQHF

length: 15
V: TRBV6-5
D: .
J: TRBJ1-6
size: once
DNA: TGTGCCAGCAGTTACTCGGCAGGGCTCGATTCACCCCTCCACTTT
CDR3: CASSYSAGLDSPLHF

length: 15
V: TRBV27
D: TRBD1
J: TRBJ1-6
size: few
DNA: TGTGCCAGTAAACAGGGGGCATTGCATAATTCACCCCTCCACTTT
CDR3: CASKQGALHNSPLHF

length: 14
V: TRBV25-1
D: .
J: TRBJ1-4
size: .
DNA: TGTGCCAGCAGTGAAACGTCGGGGGACGAAAAACTGTTTTTT
CDR3: CASSETSGDEKLFF

length: 14
V: TRBV19
D: TRBD1
J: TRBJ2-3
size: once
DNA: TGTGCCAGTAGTGTCGGACAGGCTTCCGATACGCAGTATTTT
CDR3: CASSVGQASDTQYF

length: 12
V: TRBV19
D: TRBD1
J: TRBJ1-1
size: .
DNA: TGTGCCAGTAGTATACGACAGGGGGCGGCTTTCTTT
CDR3: CASSIRQGAAFF

length: 18
V: TRBV6-1
D: TRBD1
J: TRBJ1-1
size: .
DNA: TGTGCCAGCAGTGAAACCGGGACAGGGGAGGGTAAAAACACTGAAGCTTTCTTT
CDR3: CASSETGTGEGKNTEAFF

length: 15
V: TRBV6-4
D: TRBD2
J: TRBJ2-1
size: many
DNA: TGTGCCAGCAGTGACACTAGCGGGGGGGCCAATGAGCAGTTCTTC
CDR3: CASSDTSGGANEQFF

length: 13
V: TRBV28
D: .
J: TRBJ2-2
size: .
DNA: TGTGCCAGCAGGGACTCGAACACCGGGGAGCTGTTTTTT
CDR3: CASRDSNTGELFF

length: 18
V: TRBV7-3
D: TRBD1
J: TRBJ2-6
size: .
DNA: TGTGCCAGCAGCATACCGGGACAGGGCTCCTCTGGGGCCAACGTCCTGACTTTC
CDR3: CASSIPGQGSSGANVLTF

length: 12
V: TRBV12-3/TRBV12-4
D: .
J: TRBJ1-2
size: .
DNA: TGTGCCAGCAGTTTGTTGCCTAATGGCTACACCTTC
CDR3: CASSLLPNGYTF

length: 15
V: TRBV9
D: TRBD2
J: TRBJ2-7
size: .
DNA: TGTGCCAGCAGCGTAGAAGCGGGGCACTCCTACGAGCAGTACTTC
CDR3: CASSVEAGHSYEQYF

length: 14
V: TRBV2
D: .
J: TRBJ1-4
size: .
DNA: TGTGCCAGCAGTGTGTCTGGGGCAGGTGAAAAACTGTTTTTT
CDR3: CASSVSGAGEKLFF

length: 16
V: TRBV7-9
D: TRBD1
J: TRBJ2-3
size: .
DNA: TGTGCCAGCAGCTTATTAGCAGGGGGCGTGACAGATACGCAGTATTTT
CDR3: CASSLLAGGVTDTQYF

length: 13
V: TRBV29-1
D: TRBD1
J: TRBJ2-1
size: .
DNA: TGCAGCGTTAGGTCAGGGGGCGTCAATGAGCAGTTCTTC
CDR3: CSVRSGGVNEQFF

length: 18
V: TRBV7-2
D: .
J: TRBJ1-2
size: .
DNA: TGTGCCAGCAGCCCCGGGCAGGGAGGCAGATCGGTTAACTATGGCTACACCTTC
CDR3: CASSPGQGGRSVNYGYTF

length: 16
V: TRBV28
D: .
J: TRBJ1-2
size: .
DNA: TGTGCCAGCAGTTCCGCCGGAGGAGGAGTCAACTATGGCTACACCTTC
CDR3: CASSSAGGGVNYGYTF

length: 15
V: TRBV5-1
D: TRBD1
J: TRBJ1-1
size: .
DNA: TGCGCCAGCAGCTGGACAGGGTCGGAGAACACTGAAGCTTTCTTT
CDR3: CASSWTGSENTEAFF

length: 18
V: TRBV9
D: TRBD2
J: TRBJ2-6
size: .
DNA: TGTGCCAGCAGCCTCACGACTAGCGGGGGGGCTGGGGCCAACGTCCTGACTTTC
CDR3: CASSLTTSGGAGANVLTF

length: 13
V: TRBV30
D: .
J: TRBJ1-6
size: .
DNA: TGTGCCTGGAGTCCAGGGTCATGGGGACCCCTCCACTTT
CDR3: CAWSPGSWGPLHF

length: 16
V: TRBV10-3
D: .
J: TRBJ2-2
size: .
DNA: TGTGCCATCAGTGACCCCAGGGGAGCTCTGGCCGGGGAGCTGTTTTTT
CDR3: CAISDPRGALAGELFF

length: 18
V: TRBV13
D: TRBD1
J: TRBJ1-2
size: .
DNA: TGTGCCAGCAGCTTAGGCCGGCACGGACAGGAGGGGAGTTATGGCTACACCTTC
CDR3: CASSLGRHGQEGSYGYTF

length: 12
V: TRBV14
D: .
J: TRBJ1-1
size: .
DNA: TGTGCCAGCAGCCCTTATAACACTGAAGCTTTCTTT
CDR3: CASSPYNTEAFF

length: 11
V: TRBV7-3
D: .
J: TRBJ2-1
size: .
DNA: TGTGCCAGCAGCTTAATCCAGGAGCAGTTCTTC
CDR3: CASSLIQEQFF

length: 15
V: TRBV19
D: .
J: TRBJ1-2
size: .
DNA: TGTGCCAGTAGTATCCCCTACCGGGGTGACTATGGCTACACCTTC
CDR3: CASSIPYRGDYGYTF

length: 15
V: TRBV30
D: .
J: TRBJ2-5
size: .
DNA: TGTGCCTGGGGGGGGTGGATAGGGATACAAGAGACCCAGTACTTC
CDR3: CAWGGWIGIQETQYF

length: 15
V: TRBV19
D: TRBD1
J: TRBJ1-2
size: .
DNA: TGTGCCAGCGAAACGCTAGGGAACAGGGGTAATGGCTACACCTTC
CDR3: CASETLGNRGNGYTF

length: 14
V: TRBV6-6
D: TRBD1
J: TRBJ1-2
size: .
DNA: TGTGCCAGCAAAAATCCAGGACAGGCGAATGGCTACACCTTC
CDR3: CASKNPGQANGYTF

length: 15
V: TRBV5-1
D: TRBD2
J: TRBJ2-2
size: .
DNA: TGCGCCAGCAGCTTGGGAGCGGGGGCCGCGGGGGAGCTGTTTTTT
CDR3: CASSLGAGAAGELFF

length: 15
V: TRBV5-8
D: .
J: TRBJ2-7
size: .
DNA: TGTGCCAGCAGCTTGGGACAGATGAGCTCCTACGAGCAGTACTTC
CDR3: CASSLGQMSSYEQYF

length: 15
V: TRBV7-6
D: TRBD1
J: TRBJ1-5
size: .
DNA: TGTGCCAGCAGCCTAGAGGACAGGGGGAATCAGCCCCAGCATTTT
CDR3: CASSLEDRGNQPQHF

length: 13
V: TRBV7-2
D: .
J: TRBJ1-2
size: .
DNA: TGTGCCAGCAGCTTATCCGGGTACTATGGCTACACCTTC
CDR3: CASSLSGYYGYTF

length: 15
V: TRBV3-1/TRBV3-2
D: TRBD2
J: TRBJ2-3
size: .
DNA: TGTGCCAGCAAACGGGGACTAGGGACCACAGATACGCAGTATTTT
CDR3: CASKRGLGTTDTQYF

length: 15
V: TRBV18
D: TRBD1
J: TRBJ1-1
size: .
DNA: TGTGCCAGCTCTCAGGGACAGGGGAGATACACTGAAGCTTTCTTT
CDR3: CASSQGQGRYTEAFF

length: 15
V: TRBV2
D: .
J: TRBJ1-5
size: .
DNA: TGTGCCAGCAGTGCGGCAGGGATCGGCAATCAGCCCCAGCATTTT
CDR3: CASSAAGIGNQPQHF

length: 16
V: TRBV28
D: TRBD1
J: TRBJ2-1
size: .
DNA: TGTGCCAGCAGCTCGCATGGGGACAGGGACCCCAATGAGCAGTTCTTC
CDR3: CASSSHGDRDPNEQFF

length: 15
V: TRBV5-4
D: TRBD1
J: TRBJ1-5
size: .
DNA: TGTGCCAGCAGCTTGGGAGGACAGGGGAATCAGCCCCAGCATTTT
CDR3: CASSLGGQGNQPQHF

length: 15
V: TRBV30
D: .
J: TRBJ1-2
size: .
DNA: TGTGCCTGGTCGCCCGCCAGGCCTTCTAACTATGGCTACACCTTC
CDR3: CAWSPARPSNYGYTF

length: 14
V: TRBV29-1
D: TRBD1
J: TRBJ1-4
size: .
DNA: TGCAGCGTGGGAGTCGGGACAGGGTATGAAAAACTGTTTTTT
CDR3: CSVGVGTGYEKLFF